The TCR beta chain under discussion was sequenced for a study of blood T cell repertoires in COVID-19. Study information: The cDNA or gDNA used as material had been derived from T cells, B-cell-depleted T cells, or PBMCs.

Per the study methods: Amplified reference gene primers provided the basis for estimating nucleated cell counts. Sequenced by immunoSEQ multiplex PCR; TCRdb stores in-frame clones only, minus some. For V, J and clone size, that table is used; D and trimming come from the DNA. The table has 310,000 or so clones, roughly 90% seen once. A remark on this clone: A read error may explain this, as a much larger clone is one base away.

The V gene's germline CDR1 is SGHDT and CDR2 YYEEEE. This CDR3 has 13 residues. Trimming removed 1 base from V and 7 bases from J, with 11 bases in between. The Seattle patients joined while their infection was active and were tracked longitudinally afterward. V usage is TRBV5-6 and J usage is TRBJ1-2; no clear D. The sequencing sample was made of peripheral blood. The source of this sequence is a young woman with COVID-19, enrolled during active disease. CDR3 in amino acids: CASSLSVAAGYTF. The CDR3, as DNA: TGTGCCAGCAGCTTGAGCGTGGCGGCTGGCTACACCTTC.